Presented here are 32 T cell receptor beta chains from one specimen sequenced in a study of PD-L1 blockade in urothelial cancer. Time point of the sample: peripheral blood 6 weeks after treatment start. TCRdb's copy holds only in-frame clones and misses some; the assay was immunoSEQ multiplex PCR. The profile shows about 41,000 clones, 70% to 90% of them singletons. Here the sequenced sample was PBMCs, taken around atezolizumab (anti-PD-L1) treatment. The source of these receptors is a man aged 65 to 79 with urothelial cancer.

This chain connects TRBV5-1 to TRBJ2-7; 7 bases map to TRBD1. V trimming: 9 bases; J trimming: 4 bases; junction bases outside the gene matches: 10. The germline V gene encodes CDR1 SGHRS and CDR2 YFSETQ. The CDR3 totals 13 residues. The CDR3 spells CATHGTDQYEQYF. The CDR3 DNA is TGCGCCACCCACGGGACAGACCAATACGAGCAGTACTTC.

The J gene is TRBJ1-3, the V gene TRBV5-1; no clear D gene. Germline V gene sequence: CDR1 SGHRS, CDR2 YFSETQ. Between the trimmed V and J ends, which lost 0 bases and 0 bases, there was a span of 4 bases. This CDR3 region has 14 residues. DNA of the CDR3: TGCGCCAGCAGCTTGGGAGTCTCTGGAAACACCATATATTTT. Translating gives CASSLGVSGNTIYF.

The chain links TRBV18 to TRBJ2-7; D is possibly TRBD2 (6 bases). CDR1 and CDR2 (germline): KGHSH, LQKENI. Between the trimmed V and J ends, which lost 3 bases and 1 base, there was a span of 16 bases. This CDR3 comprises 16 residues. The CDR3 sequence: CASSPRGLPPSYEQYF. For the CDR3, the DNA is TGTGCCAGCTCACCGCGGGGTCTCCCTCCTTCCTACGAGCAGTACTTC.

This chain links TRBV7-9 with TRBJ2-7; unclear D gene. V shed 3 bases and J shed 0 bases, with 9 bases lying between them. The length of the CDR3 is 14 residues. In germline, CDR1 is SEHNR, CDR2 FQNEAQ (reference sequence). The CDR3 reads CASSFARLSYEQYF. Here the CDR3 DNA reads TGTGCCAGCAGCTTTGCGCGCCTCTCCTACGAGCAGTACTTC.

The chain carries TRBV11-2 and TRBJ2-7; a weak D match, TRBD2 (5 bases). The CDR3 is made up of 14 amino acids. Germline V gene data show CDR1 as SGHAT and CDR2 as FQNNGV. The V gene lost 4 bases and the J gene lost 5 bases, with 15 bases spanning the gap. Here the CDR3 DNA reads TGTGCCAGCAGCTCCCGGCTAGCTCTAAACGAGCAGTACTTC. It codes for CASSSRLALNEQYF. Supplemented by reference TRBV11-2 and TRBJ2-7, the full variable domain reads EAGVAQSPRYKIIEKRQSVAFWCNPISGHATLYWYQQILGQGPKLLIQFQNNGVVDDSQLPKDRFSAERLKGVDSTLKIQPAKLEDSAVYLCASSSRLALNEQYFGPGTRLTVT.

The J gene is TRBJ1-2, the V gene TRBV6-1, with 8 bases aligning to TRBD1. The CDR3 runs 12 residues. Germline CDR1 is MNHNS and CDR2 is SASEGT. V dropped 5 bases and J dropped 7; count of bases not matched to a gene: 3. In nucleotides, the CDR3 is TGTGCCAGCAGTTCGGACAGGGTTGGCTACACCTTC. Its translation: CASSSDRVGYTF.

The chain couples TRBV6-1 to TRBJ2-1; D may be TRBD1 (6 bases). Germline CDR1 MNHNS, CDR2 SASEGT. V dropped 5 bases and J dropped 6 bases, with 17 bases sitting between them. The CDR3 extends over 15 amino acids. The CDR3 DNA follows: TGTGCCAGCAGTCCAGGGGCGGCGCAGACCAATGAGCAGTTCTTC. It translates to CASSPGAAQTNEQFF.

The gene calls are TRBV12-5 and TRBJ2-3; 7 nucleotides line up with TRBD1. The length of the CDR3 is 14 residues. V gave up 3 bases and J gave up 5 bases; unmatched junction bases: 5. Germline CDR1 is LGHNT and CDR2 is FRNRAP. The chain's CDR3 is CASGFGTAEDTQYF. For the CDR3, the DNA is TGTGCTAGTGGTTTCGGGACAGCGGAAGATACGCAGTATTTT.

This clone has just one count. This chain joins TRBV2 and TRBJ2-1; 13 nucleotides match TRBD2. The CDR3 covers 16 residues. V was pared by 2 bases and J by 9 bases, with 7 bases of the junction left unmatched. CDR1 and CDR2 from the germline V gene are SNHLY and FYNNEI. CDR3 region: CASSELELAGGSEQFF. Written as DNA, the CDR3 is TGTGCCAGCAGTGAACTTGAACTAGCGGGAGGGAGTGAGCAGTTCTTC. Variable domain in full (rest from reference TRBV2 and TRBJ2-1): EPEVTQTPSHQVTQMGQEVILRCVPISNHLYFYWYRQILGQKVEFLVSFYNNEISEKSEIFDDQFSVERPDGSNFTLKIRSTKLEDSAMYFCASSELELAGGSEQFFGPGTRLTVL.

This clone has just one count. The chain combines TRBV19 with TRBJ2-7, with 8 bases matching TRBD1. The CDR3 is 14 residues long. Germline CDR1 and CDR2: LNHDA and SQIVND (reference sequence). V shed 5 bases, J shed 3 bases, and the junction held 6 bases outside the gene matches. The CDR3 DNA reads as TGTGCCAGTAGTTCCCGGGACAGGCACTACGAGCAGTACTTC. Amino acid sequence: CASSSRDRHYEQYF.

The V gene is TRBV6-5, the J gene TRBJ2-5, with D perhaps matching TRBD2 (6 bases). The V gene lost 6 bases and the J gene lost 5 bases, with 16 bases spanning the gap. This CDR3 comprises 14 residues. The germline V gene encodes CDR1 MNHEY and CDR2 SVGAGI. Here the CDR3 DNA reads TGTGCCAGCAGAAAGGAGGGCATAGGGGAGACCCAGTACTTC. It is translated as CASRKEGIGETQYF.

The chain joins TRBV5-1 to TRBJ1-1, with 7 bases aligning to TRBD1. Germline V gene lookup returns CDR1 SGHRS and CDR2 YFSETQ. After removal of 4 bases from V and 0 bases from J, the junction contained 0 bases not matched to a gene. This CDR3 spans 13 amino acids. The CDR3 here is CASSDRVNTEAFF. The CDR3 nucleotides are TGCGCCAGCAGCGACAGGGTGAACACTGAAGCTTTCTTT.

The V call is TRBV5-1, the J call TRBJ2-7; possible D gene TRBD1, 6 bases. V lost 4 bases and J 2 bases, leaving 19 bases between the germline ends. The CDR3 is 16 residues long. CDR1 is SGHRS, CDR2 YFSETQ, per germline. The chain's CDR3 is CASSLNLGQRPYEQYF. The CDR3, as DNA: TGCGCCAGCAGCCTCAACCTTGGACAGCGCCCCTACGAGCAGTACTTC.

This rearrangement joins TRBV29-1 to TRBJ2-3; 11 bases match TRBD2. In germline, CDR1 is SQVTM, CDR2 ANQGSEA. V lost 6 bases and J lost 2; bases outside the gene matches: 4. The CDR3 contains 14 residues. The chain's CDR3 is CSVTTSGATDTQYF. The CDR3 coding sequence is TGCAGCGTCACGACTAGCGGGGCCACAGATACGCAGTATTTT.

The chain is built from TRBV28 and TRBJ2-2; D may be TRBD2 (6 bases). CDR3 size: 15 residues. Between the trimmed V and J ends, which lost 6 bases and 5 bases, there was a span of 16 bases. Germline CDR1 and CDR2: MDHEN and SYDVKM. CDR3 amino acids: CASRGGIQQTGELFF. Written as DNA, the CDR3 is TGTGCCAGCAGGGGGGGTATACAGCAAACCGGGGAGCTGTTTTTT.

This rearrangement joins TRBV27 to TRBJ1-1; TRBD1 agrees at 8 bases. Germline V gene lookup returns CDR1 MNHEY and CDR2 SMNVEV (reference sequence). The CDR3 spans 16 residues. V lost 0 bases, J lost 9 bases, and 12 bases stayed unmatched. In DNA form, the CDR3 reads TGTGCCAGCAGTTTATCTCGGGACAGGCCAGTGGTCCAAGCTTTCTTT. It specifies CASSLSRDRPVVQAFF.

Written as DNA, the CDR3 is TGCAGCGTTGACGACACCTCAGGTACAGATACGCAGTATTTT. It yields the protein CSVDDTSGTDTQYF. The chain employs TRBV29-1 and TRBJ2-3; D gene uncertain. The CDR3 contains 14 residues. Germline CDR1 reads SQVTM; CDR2 reads ANQGSEA. V gave up 3 bases and J gave up 3 bases, with 13 bases separating them.

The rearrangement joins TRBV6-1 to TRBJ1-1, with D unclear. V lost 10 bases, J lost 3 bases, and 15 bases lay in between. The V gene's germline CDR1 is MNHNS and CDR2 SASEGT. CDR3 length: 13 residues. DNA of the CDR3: TGTGCCATCGCCGAGAGGCAGTACACTGAAGCTTTCTTT. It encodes CAIAERQYTEAFF.

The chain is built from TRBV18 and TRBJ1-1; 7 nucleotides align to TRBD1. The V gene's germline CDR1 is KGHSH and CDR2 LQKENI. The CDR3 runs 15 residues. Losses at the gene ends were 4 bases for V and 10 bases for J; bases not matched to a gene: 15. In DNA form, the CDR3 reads TGTGCCAGCTCACGATCCGGGACAGAAAGAGGGGTAGCTTTCTTT. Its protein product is CASSRSGTERGVAFF.

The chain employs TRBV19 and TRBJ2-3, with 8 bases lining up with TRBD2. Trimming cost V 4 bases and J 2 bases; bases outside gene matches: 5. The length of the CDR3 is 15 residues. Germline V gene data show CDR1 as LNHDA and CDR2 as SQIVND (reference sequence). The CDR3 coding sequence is TGTGCCAGTAGTACCGGACTAGCTCCCACAGATACGCAGTATTTT. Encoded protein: CASSTGLAPTDTQYF.

The CDR3 sequence: CASSRGTGAGNTIYF. CDR3 in DNA: TGTGCCAGCAGCAGAGGGACAGGGGCTGGAAACACCATATATTTT. This chain links TRBV7-2 with TRBJ1-3; 10 bases agree with TRBD1. V gave up 5 bases and J gave up 2 bases; unmatched junction bases: 3. This CDR3 is built from 15 residues. Germline V lookup: CDR1 SGHTA, CDR2 FQGNSA. The whole variable domain, filled in from reference TRBV7-2 and TRBJ1-3, reads GAGVSQSPSNKVTEKGKDVELRCDPISGHTALYWYRQSLGQGLEFLIYFQGNSAPDKSGLPSDRFSAERTGGSVSTLTIQRTQQEDSAVYLCASSRGTGAGNTIYFGEGSWLTVV.

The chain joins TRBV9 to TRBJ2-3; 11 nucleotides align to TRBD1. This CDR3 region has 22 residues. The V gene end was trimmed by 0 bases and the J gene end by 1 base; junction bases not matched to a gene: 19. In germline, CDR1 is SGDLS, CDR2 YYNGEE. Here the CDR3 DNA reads TGTGCCAGCAGCGTAGGGCCTGGGACAGGGGGAACAACCACCAGCGGCACAGATACGCAGTATTTT. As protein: CASSVGPGTGGTTTSGTDTQYF.

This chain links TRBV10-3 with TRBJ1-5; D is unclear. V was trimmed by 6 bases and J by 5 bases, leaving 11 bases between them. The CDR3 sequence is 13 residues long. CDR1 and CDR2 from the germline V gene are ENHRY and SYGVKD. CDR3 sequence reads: CAIREDGDQPQHF. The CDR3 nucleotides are TGTGCCATCAGAGAGGACGGAGATCAGCCCCAGCATTTT.

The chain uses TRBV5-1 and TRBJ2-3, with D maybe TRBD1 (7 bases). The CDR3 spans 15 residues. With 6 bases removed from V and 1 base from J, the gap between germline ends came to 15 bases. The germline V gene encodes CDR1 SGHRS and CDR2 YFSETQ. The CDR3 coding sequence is TGCGCCAGCAACCCCTCCAGGGGGGGCACAGATACGCAGTATTTT. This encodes CASNPSRGGTDTQYF.

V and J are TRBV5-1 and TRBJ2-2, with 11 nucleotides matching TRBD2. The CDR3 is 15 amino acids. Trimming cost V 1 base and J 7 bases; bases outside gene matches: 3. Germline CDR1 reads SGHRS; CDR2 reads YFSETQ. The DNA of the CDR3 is TGCGCCAGCAGCTTGTCCGGGACTAGCGGCGGGGAGCTGTTTTTT. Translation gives CASSLSGTSGGELFF.

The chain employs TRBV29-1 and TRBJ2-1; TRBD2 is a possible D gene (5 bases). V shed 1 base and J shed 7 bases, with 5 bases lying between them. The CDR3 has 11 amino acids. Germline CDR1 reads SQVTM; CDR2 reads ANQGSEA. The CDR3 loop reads CSVEGGNEQFF. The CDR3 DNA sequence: TGCAGCGTTGAAGGAGGGAATGAGCAGTTCTTC.

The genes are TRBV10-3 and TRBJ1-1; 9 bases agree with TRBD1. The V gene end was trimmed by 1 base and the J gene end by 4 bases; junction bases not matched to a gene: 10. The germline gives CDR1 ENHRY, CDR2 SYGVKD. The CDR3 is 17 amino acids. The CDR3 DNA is TGTGCCATCAGTGAGTTTGGTAGTGGGACAGGGTCCACTGAAGCTTTCTTT. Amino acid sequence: CAISEFGSGTGSTEAFF.

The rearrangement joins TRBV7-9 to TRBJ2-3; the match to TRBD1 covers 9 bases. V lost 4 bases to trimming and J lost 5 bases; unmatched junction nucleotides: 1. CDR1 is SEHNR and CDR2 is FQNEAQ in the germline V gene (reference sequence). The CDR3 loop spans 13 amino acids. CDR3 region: CASSWTGEDTQYF. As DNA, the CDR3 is TGTGCCAGCAGCTGGACAGGGGAAGATACGCAGTATTTT.

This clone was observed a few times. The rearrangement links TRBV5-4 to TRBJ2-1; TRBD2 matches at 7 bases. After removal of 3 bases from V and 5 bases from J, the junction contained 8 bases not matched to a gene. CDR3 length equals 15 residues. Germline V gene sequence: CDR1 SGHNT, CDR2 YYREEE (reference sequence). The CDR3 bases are TGTGCCAGCAGCTCCCGGGACTATACGAACAATGAGCAGTTCTTC. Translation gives CASSSRDYTNNEQFF.

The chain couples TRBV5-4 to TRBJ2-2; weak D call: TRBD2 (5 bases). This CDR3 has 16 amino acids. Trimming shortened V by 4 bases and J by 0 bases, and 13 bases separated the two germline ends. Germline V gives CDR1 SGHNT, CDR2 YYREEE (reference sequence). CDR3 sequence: CASSTSRVANTGELFF. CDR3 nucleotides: TGTGCCAGCAGCACCTCGAGGGTAGCGAACACCGGGGAGCTGTTTTTT.

CDR3 bases: TGTGCTAGTGGTCTGGACTTTAGCACAGATACGCAGTATTTT. Protein: CASGLDFSTDTQYF. The rearrangement links TRBV12-5 to TRBJ2-3, with D perhaps TRBD2 (5 bases). The CDR3 runs 14 residues. V shed 5 bases and J shed 0 bases, with 9 bases lying between them. The germline V gene encodes CDR1 LGHNT and CDR2 FRNRAP. Together with reference TRBV12-5 and TRBJ2-3, the CDR3 gives the full variable domain: DARVTQTPRHKVTEMGQEVTMRCQPILGHNTVFWYRQTMMQGLELLAYFRNRAPLDDSGMPKDRFSAEMPDATLATLKIQPSEPRDSAVYFCASGLDFSTDTQYFGPGTRLTVL.

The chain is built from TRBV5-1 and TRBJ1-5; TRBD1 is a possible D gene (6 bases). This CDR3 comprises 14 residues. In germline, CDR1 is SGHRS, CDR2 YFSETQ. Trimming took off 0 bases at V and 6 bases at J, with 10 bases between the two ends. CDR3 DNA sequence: TGCGCCAGCAGCTTGGAAGGGGGGGGTCAGCCCCAGCATTTT. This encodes CASSLEGGGQPQHF.